A single sample gave rise to the 29 T cell receptor beta chains below, sequenced in a study of long-term antiretroviral therapy in people with HIV. Runs used v3.0 of the immunoSEQ assay and were done at survey level. Produced via immunoSEQ multiplex PCR; TCRdb's table is partial and in-frame only. The repertoire holds 32,000 or so clones, with 70% to 80% as singletons. The sample consisted of unsorted PBMCs, taken 2 years after starting antiretroviral therapy. The receptor set was obtained from a woman aged 45-65 years with HIV.

The genes are TRBV13 and TRBJ2-1; perhaps TRBD2 as D (6 bases). CDR3 length equals 17 residues. The germline V gene has CDR1 PRHDT and CDR2 FYEKMQ (reference sequence). V lost 8 bases and J lost 0, with 20 bases in between. The CDR3 sequence: CASGRKLATTSYNEQFF. The CDR3, as DNA: TGTGCCAGCGGACGGAAGCTAGCGACAACCTCCTACAATGAGCAGTTCTTC.

This chain joins TRBV5-6 and TRBJ1-5; D gene unclear. CDR3 length: 14 residues. CDR1 is SGHDT, CDR2 YYEEEE, per germline. Trimming removed 1 base from V and 3 bases from J, with 8 bases in between. In DNA, the CDR3 is TGTGCCAGCAGCTTGAGGGCGGACAATCAGCCCCAGCATTTT. Amino acid sequence: CASSLRADNQPQHF.

The J gene is TRBJ1-1, the V gene TRBV15, with D unclear. V was cut by 2 bases and J by 1 base, with 11 bases left in between. Germline lookup yields CDR1 LNHNV and CDR2 YYDKDF (reference sequence). The CDR3 consists of 15 residues. The CDR3 spells CATSRSTSGNTEAFF. The CDR3 nucleotides read TGTGCCACCAGCAGAAGTACCAGCGGGAACACTGAAGCTTTCTTT.

This clone was picked up a small number of times. V gene TRBV27 combines with J gene TRBJ2-2, with D tentatively TRBD2 (6 bases). Deletions cut 7 bases from V and 4 bases from J, with 16 bases between. Per germline, CDR1 MNHEY and CDR2 SMNVEV (reference sequence). The CDR3 totals 15 residues. CDR3 in DNA: TGTGCCAGCACCCCGGGACTTCCATCCACCGGGGAGCTGTTTTTT. Translation gives CASTPGLPSTGELFF.

The J gene is TRBJ2-3, the V gene TRBV7-3, with D possibly matching TRBD1 (5 bases). Between the trimmed V and J ends, which lost 5 bases and 0 bases, there was a span of 24 bases. Germline V gene sequence: CDR1 SGHTA, CDR2 FQGTGA. The CDR3 has 19 amino acids. The CDR3 loop is CASSLTRIDRVSSTDTQYF. The CDR3 nucleotides read TGTGCCAGCAGCCTTACACGTATCGACAGAGTCAGTAGCACAGATACGCAGTATTTT.

The V and J genes are TRBV10-3 and TRBJ1-2, with D perhaps TRBD1 (5 bases). The CDR3 spans 12 residues. Germline CDR1 ENHRY, CDR2 SYGVKD. Trimming cost V 6 bases and J 7 bases, with 12 bases left between them. The CDR3 region has the DNA TGTGCCATCAGGACCGAGAGGGGTGGCTACACCTTC. Encoded protein: CAIRTERGGYTF.

The chain has TRBV5-1 and TRBJ1-4; no firm D call. V was trimmed by 3 bases and J by 8 bases, leaving 14 bases between them. Germline CDR1 is SGHRS and CDR2 is YFSETQ. The CDR3 has 14 residues. The CDR3 bases are TGCGCCAGCAGCTCCTCTCAACCCGGGGAAAAACTGTTTTTT. This gives the protein CASSSSQPGEKLFF. The full variable domain, its missing parts supplied by reference TRBV5-1 and TRBJ1-4, is KAGVTQTPRYLIKTRGQQVTLSCSPISGHRSVSWYQQTPGQGLQFLFEYFSETQRNKGNFPGRFSGRQFSNSRSEMNVSTLELGDSALYLCASSSSQPGEKLFFGSGTQLSVL.

This clone was seen only once. This chain links TRBV15 with TRBJ2-1, with TRBD1 identical over 9 bases. The germline V gene has CDR1 LNHNV and CDR2 YYDKDF (reference sequence). The CDR3 is 18 residues long. The trim removed 2 bases at V and 1 base at J, leaving 9 bases unmatched. CDR3 region: CATSRTGQGPGSYNEQFF. The CDR3 coding sequence is TGTGCCACCAGCAGAACGGGACAGGGTCCTGGGTCCTACAATGAGCAGTTCTTC.

The gene calls are TRBV27 and TRBJ2-2, with D hard to call. With 3 bases removed from V and 5 bases from J, the gap between germline ends came to 16 bases. Germline V CDR1 and CDR2: MNHEY, SMNVEV (reference sequence). The CDR3 has 16 amino acids. DNA for the CDR3: TGTGCCAGCAGTTTCTCAAGGTTAGCCCATACCGGGGAGCTGTTTTTT. The encoded protein is CASSFSRLAHTGELFF.

The rearrangement uses TRBV7-9 and TRBJ1-5; D ambiguous. V shed 2 bases and J shed 6 bases, with 17 bases lying between them. The CDR3 has 16 residues. Germline CDR1 SEHNR, CDR2 FQNEAQ (reference sequence). Written as DNA, the CDR3 is TGTGCCAGCAGCTTAACGGGAGAGGGCCGCAGTCAGCCCCAGCATTTT. This gives the protein CASSLTGEGRSQPQHF.

The rearrangement links TRBV2 to TRBJ2-7; D gene ambiguous. Looked up from germline, CDR1 is SNHLY and CDR2 is FYNNEI. V lost 1 base and J 3 bases, leaving 10 bases between the germline ends. The CDR3 extends over 14 amino acids. The CDR3 spells CASSEDGGYYEQYV. The CDR3 DNA reads TGTGCCAGCAGTGAAGATGGCGGTTACTACGAGCAGTACGTC.

The rearrangement links TRBV4-1 to TRBJ1-3, with a weak D call TRBD1 (6 bases). The CDR3 contains 15 residues. Trimming shortened V by 0 bases and J by 4 bases, and 10 bases separated the two germline ends. The germline V gene has CDR1 MGHRA and CDR2 YSYEKL. CDR3 bases: TGCGCCAGCAGCCAAGACGGGACACTCGGAAACACCATATATTTT. It codes for CASSQDGTLGNTIYF.

The chain recombines TRBV2 with TRBJ1-2; D gene unclear. The CDR3 totals 15 residues. Germline V CDR1 and CDR2: SNHLY, FYNNEI. V was cut by 5 bases and J by 5 bases, with 18 bases left in between. Written as DNA, the CDR3 is TGTGCCAGCAGTTTTTCGACCCGGGCCGAATATGGCTACACCTTC. This gives the protein CASSFSTRAEYGYTF.

The chain is built from TRBV7-9 and TRBJ2-6, with 9 positions matching TRBD1. The CDR3 runs to 18 residues. V gave up 4 bases and J gave up 0 bases; unmatched junction bases: 7. CDR1 SEHNR and CDR2 FQNEAQ come from the germline V gene (reference sequence). The CDR3 sequence is CASSWPRDRASGANVLTF. DNA of the CDR3: TGTGCCAGCAGCTGGCCCCGGGACAGGGCCTCTGGGGCCAACGTCCTGACTTTC.

This rearrangement joins TRBV18 to TRBJ1-5; D might be TRBD1 (5 bases). The V end was cut by 3 bases, the J end by 7 bases, with 19 bases between. Germline V gene data show CDR1 as KGHSH and CDR2 as LQKENI. This CDR3 has 16 residues. In DNA, the CDR3 is TGTGCCAGCTCACCGTATAGCAGGGAGATCTGGCAGCCCCAGCATTTT. Its protein is CASSPYSREIWQPQHF.

J is TRBJ1-2 and V is TRBV2, with 8 bases aligning to TRBD1. There are 15 residues in the CDR3. V trimming: 5 bases; J trimming: 2 bases; junction bases outside the gene matches: 7. Germline V gives CDR1 SNHLY, CDR2 FYNNEI. The CDR3 DNA sequence: TGTGCCAGCAGTACCCGACAGGGGACAAACTATGGCTACACCTTC. Translating it yields CASSTRQGTNYGYTF. Full variable domain (missing parts from reference TRBV2 and TRBJ1-2): EPEVTQTPSHQVTQMGQEVILRCVPISNHLYFYWYRQILGQKVEFLVSFYNNEISEKSEIFDDQFSVERPDGSNFTLKIRSTKLEDSAMYFCASSTRQGTNYGYTFGSGTRLTVV.

This clone was seen a handful of times. The gene calls are TRBV30 and TRBJ2-7; 9 bases are shared with TRBD1. V was clipped by 7 bases and J by 3 bases; unmatched bases: 13. The CDR3 loop spans 15 amino acids. The V gene's germline CDR1 is GTSNPN and CDR2 SVGIG (reference sequence). The CDR3 coding sequence is TGTGCCTCCCCCTGGGGGACAGGGCGAAGCTACGAGCAGTACGTC. Its protein is CASPWGTGRSYEQYV.

This clone was counted once. This CDR3 reads CASSLNGGAYEQFF. CDR3 nucleotides: TGTGCCAGCAGCTTAAACGGGGGGGCCTATGAGCAGTTCTTC. The chain is built from TRBV7-3 and TRBJ2-1; TRBD2 agrees at 8 bases. Per the germline V gene, CDR1 is SGHTA and CDR2 is FQGTGA. This CDR3 is 14 amino acids long. The V and J ends lost 1 base and 8 bases, in that order; junction bases with no gene match: 4.

The chain is built from TRBV10-3 and TRBJ2-5; 16 bases align to TRBD2. CDR3 length: 17 amino acids. CDR1 and CDR2 (germline): ENHRY, SYGVKD. The ends lost 11 bases at V and 3 bases at J; junction bases unmatched: 12. In DNA, the CDR3 is TGTGCCTCTCGGGGACTAGCGGGGGGGACCAGCAAAGAGACCCAGTACTTC. This sequence encodes CASRGLAGGTSKETQYF.

The gene calls are TRBV30 and TRBJ1-2, with 9 bases that match TRBD1. V lost 8 bases, J lost 4 bases, and 11 bases stayed unmatched. Germline values: CDR1 GTSNPN, CDR2 SVGIG (reference sequence). The CDR3 sequence is 14 residues long. The CDR3 sequence is CAGDLDRGSYGYTF. For the CDR3, the DNA is TGTGCCGGGGATTTGGACAGGGGATCCTATGGCTACACCTTC.

V is TRBV7-2 and J is TRBJ2-5; possible D gene TRBD1, 5 bases. The CDR3 covers 16 residues. Trimming took 2 bases from V and 7 from J, leaving 20 bases between them. The germline V gene has CDR1 SGHTA and CDR2 FQGNSA. CDR3 in DNA: TGTGCCAGCAGCTTAAAAGGGGCACCCTCGAGAGGGACCCAGTACTTC. It yields the protein CASSLKGAPSRGTQYF.

In this sample, this clone turned up once. The chain is built from TRBV19 and TRBJ2-1; TRBD2 matches at 11 bases. V trimming: 5 bases; J trimming: 5 bases; junction bases outside the gene matches: 2. The germline V gene has CDR1 LNHDA and CDR2 SQIVND (reference sequence). This CDR3 spans 14 amino acids. The CDR3 nucleotides read TGTGCCAGTAGTCTAGCGGGGGGTCACAATGAGCAGTTCTTC. It translates to CASSLAGGHNEQFF.

The chain couples TRBV4-1 to TRBJ2-3, with 10 bases that match TRBD1. V lost 1 base, J lost 2 bases, and 6 bases stayed unmatched. CDR1 MGHRA and CDR2 YSYEKL come from the germline V gene. This CDR3 contains 17 residues. DNA of the CDR3: TGCGCCAGCAGCCAAGCCTCGACAGGGGGCTACACAGATACGCAGTATTTT. It translates to CASSQASTGGYTDTQYF.

The chain employs TRBV14 and TRBJ2-3, with a possible D match to TRBD2 (6 bases). The CDR3 extends over 15 amino acids. Trimming left V 5 bases short and J 0 bases short, with 12 bases between. Looked up from germline, CDR1 is SGHDN and CDR2 is FVKESK. CDR3 region: CASSSRGTSTDTQYF. The CDR3 DNA reads TGTGCCAGCAGCTCCCGGGGGACTAGCACAGATACGCAGTATTTT.

This clone was seen a few times. This chain links TRBV5-1 with TRBJ2-7; 7 nucleotides line up with TRBD2. The V segment lost 4 bases and the J segment 5 bases; nucleotides outside the gene matches: 12. This CDR3 spans 15 amino acids. Germline CDR1 SGHRS, CDR2 YFSETQ. CDR3 in DNA: TGCGCCAGCAGCAGGGGAGGGACGCTGCGGGACGAGCAGTACTTC. It translates to CASSRGGTLRDEQYF.

Comments on this clone: This may stem from a read error, because a much larger clone lies one nucleotide away. This CDR3 is also generated by other DNA sequences in the sample. This sequence joins TRBV18 and TRBJ1-5, with 7 nucleotides matching TRBD1. Per germline, CDR1 KGHSH and CDR2 LQKENI. V lost 2 bases, J lost 0 bases, and 4 bases stayed unmatched. CDR3 length equals 16 residues. CDR3 DNA: TGTGCCAGCTCACCAGACAGGGCCGATAGCAATCAGCCCCAGCATTTT. Its protein product is CASSPDRADSNQPQHF.

This sequence joins TRBV7-6 and TRBJ2-2; D unresolved. The CDR3 is made up of 12 amino acids. Looked up from germline, CDR1 is SGHVS and CDR2 is FNYEAQ. Trimming cost V 3 bases and J 7 bases, with 6 bases left between them. Here the CDR3 reads CASSFTDGELFF. The DNA of the CDR3 is TGTGCCAGCAGCTTTACGGACGGGGAGCTGTTTTTT. The full variable domain, its missing parts supplied by reference TRBV7-6 and TRBJ2-2, is GAGVSQSPRYKVTKRGQDVALRCDPISGHVSLYWYRQALGQGPEFLTYFNYEAQQDKSGLPNDRFSAERPEGSISTLTIQRTEQRDSAMYRCASSFTDGELFFGEGSRLTVL.

The J gene is TRBJ1-5, the V gene TRBV19, with D uncertain. This CDR3 has 13 amino acids. V lost 0 bases to trimming and J lost 6 bases, with 6 bases between them. From germline, CDR1 is LNHDA and CDR2 SQIVND (reference sequence). The CDR3: CASSIDLAQPQHF. For the CDR3, the DNA is TGTGCCAGTAGTATAGATCTGGCTCAGCCCCAGCATTTT.

The chain uses TRBV7-3 and TRBJ2-2; 10 bases agree with TRBD2. CDR1 and CDR2 (germline): SGHTA, FQGTGA. J lost 0 bases, V lost 5 bases, and 6 bases had no gene match. The CDR3 is made up of 17 amino acids. CDR3 loop: CASSPKGLASNTGELFF. CDR3 bases: TGTGCCAGCAGCCCAAAGGGACTAGCGTCGAACACCGGGGAGCTGTTTTTT.